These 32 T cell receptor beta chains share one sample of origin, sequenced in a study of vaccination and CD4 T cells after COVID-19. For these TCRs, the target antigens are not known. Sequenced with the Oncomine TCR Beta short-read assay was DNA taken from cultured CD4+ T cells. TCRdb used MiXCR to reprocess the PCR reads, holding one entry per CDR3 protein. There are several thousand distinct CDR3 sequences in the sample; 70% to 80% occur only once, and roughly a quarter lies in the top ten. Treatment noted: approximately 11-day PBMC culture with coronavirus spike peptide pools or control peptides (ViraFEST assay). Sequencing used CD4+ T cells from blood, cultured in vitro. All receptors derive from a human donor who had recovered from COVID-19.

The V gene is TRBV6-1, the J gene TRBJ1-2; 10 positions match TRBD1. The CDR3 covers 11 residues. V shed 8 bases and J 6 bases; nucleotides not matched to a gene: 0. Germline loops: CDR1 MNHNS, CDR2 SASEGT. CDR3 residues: CASGTGDGYTF. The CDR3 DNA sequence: TGTGCCAGCGGGACAGGGGATGGCTACACCTTC.

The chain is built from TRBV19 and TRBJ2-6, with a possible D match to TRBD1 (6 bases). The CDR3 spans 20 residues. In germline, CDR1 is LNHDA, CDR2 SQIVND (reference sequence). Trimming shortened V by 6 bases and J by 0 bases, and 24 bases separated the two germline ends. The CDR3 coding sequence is TGTGCCAGTAGGAGCCTGCAGTGGGGGCAGACCGTCTCTGGGGCCAACGTCCTGACTTTC. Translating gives CASRSLQWGQTVSGANVLTF.

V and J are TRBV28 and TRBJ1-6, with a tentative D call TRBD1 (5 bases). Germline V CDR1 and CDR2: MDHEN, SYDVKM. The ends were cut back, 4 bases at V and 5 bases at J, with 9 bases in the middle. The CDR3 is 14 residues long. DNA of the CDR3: TGTGCCAGCAGTTCGACAGCTGATAATTCACCCCTCCACTTT. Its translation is CASSSTADNSPLHF. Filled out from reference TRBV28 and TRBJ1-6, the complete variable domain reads DVKVTQSSRYLVKRTGEKVFLECVQDMDHENMFWYRQDPGLGLRLIYFSYDVKMKEKGDIPEGYSVSREKKERFSLILESASTNQTSMYLCASSSTADNSPLHFGNGTRLTVT.

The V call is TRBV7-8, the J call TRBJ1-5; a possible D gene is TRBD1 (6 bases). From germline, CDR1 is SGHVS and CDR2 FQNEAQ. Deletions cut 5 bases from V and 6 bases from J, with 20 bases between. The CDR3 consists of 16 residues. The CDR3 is CASSPMRDTPRQPQHF. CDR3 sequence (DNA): TGTGCCAGCAGCCCAATGCGGGACACCCCTCGTCAGCCCCAGCATTTT.

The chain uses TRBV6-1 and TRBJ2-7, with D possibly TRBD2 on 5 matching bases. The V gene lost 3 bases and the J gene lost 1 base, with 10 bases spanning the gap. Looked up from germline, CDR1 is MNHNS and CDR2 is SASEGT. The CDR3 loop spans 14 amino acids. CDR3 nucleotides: TGTGCCAGCAGTGACGAGGGCCCATCCTACGAGCAGTACTTC. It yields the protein CASSDEGPSYEQYF.

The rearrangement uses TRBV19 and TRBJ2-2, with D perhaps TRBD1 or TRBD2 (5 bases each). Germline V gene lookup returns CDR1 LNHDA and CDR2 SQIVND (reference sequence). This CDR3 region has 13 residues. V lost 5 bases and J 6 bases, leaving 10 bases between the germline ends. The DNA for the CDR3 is TGTGCCAGTAGTGAGCAGGGACCCGGGGAGCTGTTTTTT. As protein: CASSEQGPGELFF.

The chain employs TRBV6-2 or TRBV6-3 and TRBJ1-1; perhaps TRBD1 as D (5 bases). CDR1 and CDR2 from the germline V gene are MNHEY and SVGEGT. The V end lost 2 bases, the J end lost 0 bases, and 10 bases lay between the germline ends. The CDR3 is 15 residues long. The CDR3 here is CASSYRGLLNTEAFF. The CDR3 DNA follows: TGTGCCAGCAGTTACCGGGGACTACTGAACACTGAAGCTTTCTTT.

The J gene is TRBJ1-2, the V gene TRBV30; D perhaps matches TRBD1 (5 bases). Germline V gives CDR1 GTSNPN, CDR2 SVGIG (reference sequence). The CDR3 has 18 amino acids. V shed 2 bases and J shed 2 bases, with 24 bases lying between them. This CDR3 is CAWSRAGMYAAINYGYTF. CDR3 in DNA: TGTGCCTGGAGTCGGGCAGGGATGTATGCGGCTATCAACTATGGCTACACCTTC. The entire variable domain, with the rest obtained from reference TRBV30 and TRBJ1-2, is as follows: SQTIHQWPATLVQPVGSPLSLECTVEGTSNPNLYWYRQAAGRGLQLLFYSVGIGQISSEVPQNLSASRPQDRQFILSSKKLLLSDSGFYLCAWSRAGMYAAINYGYTFGSGTRLTVV.

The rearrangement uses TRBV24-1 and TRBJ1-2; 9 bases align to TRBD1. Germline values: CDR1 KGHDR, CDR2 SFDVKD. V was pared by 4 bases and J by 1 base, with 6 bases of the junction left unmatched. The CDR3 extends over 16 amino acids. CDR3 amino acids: CATSDSRQGGNYGYTF. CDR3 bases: TGTGCCACCAGTGACTCCCGACAGGGGGGTAACTATGGCTACACCTTC.

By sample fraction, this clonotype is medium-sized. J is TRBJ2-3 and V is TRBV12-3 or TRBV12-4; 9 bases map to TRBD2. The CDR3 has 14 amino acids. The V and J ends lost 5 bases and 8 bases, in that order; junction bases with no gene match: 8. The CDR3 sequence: CASSPSGVLGTQYF. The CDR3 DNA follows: TGTGCCAGCAGTCCTAGCGGGGTGTTGGGTACGCAGTATTTT.

The DNA for the CDR3 is TGTGCCAGTAGTATAACGTCCCGGGGCACTGAAGCTTTCTTT. This codes for CASSITSRGTEAFF. The chain is built from TRBV19 and TRBJ1-1; no firm D call. V gave up 2 bases and J gave up 4 bases, with 11 bases separating them. This CDR3 has 14 amino acids. From germline, CDR1 is LNHDA and CDR2 SQIVND (reference sequence).

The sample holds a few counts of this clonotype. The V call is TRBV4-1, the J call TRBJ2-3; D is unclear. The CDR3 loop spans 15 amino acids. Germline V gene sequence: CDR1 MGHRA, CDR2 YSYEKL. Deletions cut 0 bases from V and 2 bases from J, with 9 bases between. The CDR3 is CASSQDGQNTDTQYF. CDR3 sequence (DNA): TGCGCCAGCAGCCAAGATGGGCAAAACACAGATACGCAGTATTTT.

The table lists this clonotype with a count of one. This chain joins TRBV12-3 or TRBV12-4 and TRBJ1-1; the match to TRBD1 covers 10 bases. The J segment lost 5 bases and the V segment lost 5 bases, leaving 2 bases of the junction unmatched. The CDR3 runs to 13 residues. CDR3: CASSLDRGTEAFF. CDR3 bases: TGTGCCAGCAGTCTGGACAGGGGGACTGAAGCTTTCTTT.

CDR3 sequence (DNA): TGTGCCAGCAGCCTGGGGGCCTCCTACGAGCAGTACTTC. It encodes CASSLGASYEQYF. This rearrangement joins TRBV7-9 to TRBJ2-7; D perhaps matches TRBD1 (6 bases). The CDR3 has 13 amino acids. V was cut by 5 bases and J by 0 bases, with 8 bases left in between. Germline V lookup: CDR1 SEHNR, CDR2 FQNEAQ (reference sequence). Filled out from reference TRBV7-9 and TRBJ2-7, the complete variable domain reads DTGVSQNPRHKITKRGQNVTFRCDPISEHNRLYWYRQTLGQGPEFLTYFQNEAQLEKSRLLSDRFSAERPKGSFSTLEIQRTEQGDSAMYLCASSLGASYEQYFGPGTRLTVT.

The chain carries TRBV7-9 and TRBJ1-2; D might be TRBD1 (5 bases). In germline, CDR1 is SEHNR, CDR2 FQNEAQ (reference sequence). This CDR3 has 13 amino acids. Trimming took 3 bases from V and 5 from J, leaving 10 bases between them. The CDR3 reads CASSFAGRYGYTF. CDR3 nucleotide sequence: TGTGCCAGCAGCTTCGCAGGGCGATATGGCTACACCTTC.

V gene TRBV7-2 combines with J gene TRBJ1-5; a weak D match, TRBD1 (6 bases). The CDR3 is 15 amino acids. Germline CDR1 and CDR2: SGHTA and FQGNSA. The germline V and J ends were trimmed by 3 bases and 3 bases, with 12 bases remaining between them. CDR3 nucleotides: TGTGCCAGCAGCTTCGCAGACAGGACCAATCAGCCCCAGCATTTT. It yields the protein CASSFADRTNQPQHF.

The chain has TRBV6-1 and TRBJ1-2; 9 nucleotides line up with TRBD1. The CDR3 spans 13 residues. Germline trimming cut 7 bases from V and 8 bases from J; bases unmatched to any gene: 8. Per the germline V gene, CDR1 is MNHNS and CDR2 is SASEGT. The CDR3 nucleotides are TGTGCCAGCACCGCCGGGACAGGGAGGGGCTACACCTTC. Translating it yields CASTAGTGRGYTF.

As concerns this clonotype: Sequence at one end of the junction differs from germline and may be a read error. DNA of the CDR3: TGTGCCCGCAGTTACTCTCCCCCTTACGAGCAGTACTTC. It is translated as CARSYSPPYEQYF. The rearrangement links TRBV6-2 or TRBV6-3 to TRBJ2-7; D gene ambiguous. This CDR3 spans 13 amino acids. Germline lookup yields CDR1 MNHEY and CDR2 SVGEGT.

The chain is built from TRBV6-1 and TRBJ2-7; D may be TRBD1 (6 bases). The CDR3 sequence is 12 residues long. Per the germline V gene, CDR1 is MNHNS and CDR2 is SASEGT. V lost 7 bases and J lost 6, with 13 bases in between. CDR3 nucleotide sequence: TGTGCCAGCACTCGAGGGGGATTCGAGCAGTACTTC. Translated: CASTRGGFEQYF.

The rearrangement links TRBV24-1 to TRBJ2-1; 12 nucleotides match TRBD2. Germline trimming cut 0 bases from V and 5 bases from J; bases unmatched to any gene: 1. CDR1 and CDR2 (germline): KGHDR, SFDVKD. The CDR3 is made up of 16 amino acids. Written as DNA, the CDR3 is TGTGCCACCAGTGATTTGGGACTAGCGGGAAACAATGAGCAGTTCTTC. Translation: CATSDLGLAGNNEQFF.

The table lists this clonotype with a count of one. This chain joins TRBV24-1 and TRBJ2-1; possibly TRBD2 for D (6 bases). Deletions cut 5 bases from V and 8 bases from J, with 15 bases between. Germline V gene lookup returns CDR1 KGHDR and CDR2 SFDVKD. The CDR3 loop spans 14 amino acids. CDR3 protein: CATSARGLTDEQFF. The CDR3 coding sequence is TGTGCCACCAGTGCTAGGGGACTTACGGATGAGCAGTTCTTC.

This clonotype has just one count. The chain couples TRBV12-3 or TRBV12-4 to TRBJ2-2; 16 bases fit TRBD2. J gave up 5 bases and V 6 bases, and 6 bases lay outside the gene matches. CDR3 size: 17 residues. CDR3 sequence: CASREGLAGGRTGELFF. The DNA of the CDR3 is TGTGCCAGCAGGGAGGGACTAGCGGGAGGGAGAACCGGGGAGCTGTTTTTT.

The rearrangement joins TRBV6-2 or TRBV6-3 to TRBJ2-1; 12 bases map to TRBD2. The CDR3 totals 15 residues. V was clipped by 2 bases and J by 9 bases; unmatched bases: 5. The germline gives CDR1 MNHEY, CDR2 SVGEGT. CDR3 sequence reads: CASSYIGLAGSEQFF. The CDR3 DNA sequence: TGTGCCAGCAGTTACATCGGACTAGCGGGGAGTGAGCAGTTCTTC.

Here the CDR3 reads CASSLDAGRPLHF. CDR3 coding DNA: TGTGCCAGCAGCTTAGATGCGGGGCGGCCCCTCCACTTT. The V and J genes are TRBV7-8 and TRBJ1-6, with D perhaps matching TRBD1 (5 bases). The germline V gene has CDR1 SGHVS and CDR2 FQNEAQ. V lost 1 base and J lost 13, with 11 bases in between. The CDR3 has 13 amino acids.

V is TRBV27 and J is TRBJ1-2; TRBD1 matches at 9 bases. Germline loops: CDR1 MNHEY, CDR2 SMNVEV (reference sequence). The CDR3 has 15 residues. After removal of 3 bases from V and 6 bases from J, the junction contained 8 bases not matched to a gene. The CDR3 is CASSLTRGTGNGYTF. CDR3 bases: TGTGCCAGCAGTTTGACACGCGGGACAGGGAATGGCTACACCTTC.

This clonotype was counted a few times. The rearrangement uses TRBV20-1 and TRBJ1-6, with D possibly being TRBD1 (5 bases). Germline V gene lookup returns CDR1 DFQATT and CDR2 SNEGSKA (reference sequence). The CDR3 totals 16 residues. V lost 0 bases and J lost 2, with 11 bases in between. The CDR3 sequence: CSARDRGGTYNSPLHF. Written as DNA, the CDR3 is TGCAGTGCTAGAGATCGCGGGGGTACCTATAATTCACCCCTCCACTTT.

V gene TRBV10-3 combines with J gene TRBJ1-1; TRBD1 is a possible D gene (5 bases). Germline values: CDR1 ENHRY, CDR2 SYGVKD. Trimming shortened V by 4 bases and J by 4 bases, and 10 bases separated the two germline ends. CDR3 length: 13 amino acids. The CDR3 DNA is TGTGCCATCAGTGGGGGGGAAAGCACTGAAGCTTTCTTT. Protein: CAISGGESTEAFF.

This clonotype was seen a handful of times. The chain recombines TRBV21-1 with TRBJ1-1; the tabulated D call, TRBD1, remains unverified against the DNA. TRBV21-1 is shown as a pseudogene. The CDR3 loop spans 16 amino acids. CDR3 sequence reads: CASNTRTGRKGTEAFF. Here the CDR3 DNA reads TGTGCCAGCAACACTAGGACAGGGAGGAAGGGGACTGAAGCTTTCTTT.

The CDR3 sequence is CSVGPGTREQYF. In nucleotides, the CDR3 is TGCAGCGTTGGTCCGGGTACTCGCGAGCAGTACTTC. The gene calls are TRBV29-1 and TRBJ2-7; unclear D gene. CDR1 is SQVTM, CDR2 ANQGSEA, per germline. CDR3 length: 12 amino acids. The ends were cut back, 4 bases at V and 6 bases at J, with 13 bases in the middle.

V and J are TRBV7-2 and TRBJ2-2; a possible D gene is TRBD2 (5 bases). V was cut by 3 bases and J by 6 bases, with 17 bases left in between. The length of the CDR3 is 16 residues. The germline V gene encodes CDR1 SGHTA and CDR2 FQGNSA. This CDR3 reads CASSFFYGVSAGELFF. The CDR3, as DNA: TGTGCCAGCAGCTTCTTCTACGGGGTCTCGGCCGGGGAGCTGTTTTTT.

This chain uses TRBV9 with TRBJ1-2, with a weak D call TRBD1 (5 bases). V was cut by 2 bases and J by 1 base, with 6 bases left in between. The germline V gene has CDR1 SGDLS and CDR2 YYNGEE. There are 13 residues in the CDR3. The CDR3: CASSVDSNYGYTF. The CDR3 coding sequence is TGTGCCAGCAGCGTTGACAGTAACTATGGCTACACCTTC.

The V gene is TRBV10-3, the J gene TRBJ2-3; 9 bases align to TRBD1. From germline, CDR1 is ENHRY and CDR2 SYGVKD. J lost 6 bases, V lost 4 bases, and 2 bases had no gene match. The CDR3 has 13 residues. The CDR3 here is CAISGQGVDTQYF. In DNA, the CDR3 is TGTGCCATCAGTGGACAGGGGGTCGATACGCAGTATTTT.